The text below deals with one TCR beta chain. How the authors handled the data: By means of reference gene primer amplification, nucleated cell counts were estimated. Generated by immunoSEQ multiplex PCR, the TCRdb table keeps only in-frame clones and is missing some. V and J calls and clone size are given by that table; D and trimming were obtained from the DNA. The sample yields around 60,000 clones, around 87% seen once. Germline loops: CDR1 LNHDA, CDR2 SQIVND (reference sequence). This CDR3 comprises 16 residues. With 10 bases clipped from V and 3 bases from J, the junction kept 12 bases outside the gene matches. The sample comes from a study of blood T cell repertoires in COVID-19. Looking at the study overall: Acute and convalescent COVID-19 samples came from the United States, Italy and Spain. T cells, B-cell-depleted T cells, or PBMCs provided the cDNA or gDNA that served as material.

The sequence derives from a human donor in a cohort sampled during active COVID-19. Sequenced input: peripheral blood. The rearrangement joins TRBV19 to TRBJ2-2; 9 positions agree with TRBD1. The CDR3 loop is CATTTGGLVDTGELFF. CDR3 sequence (DNA): TGTGCCACCACGACAGGGGGACTTGTAGACACCGGGGAGCTGTTTTTT.